The 18 T cell receptor beta chains reported below all come from one sample, sequenced in a study of monozygotic twins with inflammatory bowel disease. TCRdb re-called the 5' RACE reads, yielding one record per CDR3 amino acid sequence without DNA. This sample lists approximately 200,000 distinct CDR3 sequences; its ten largest clones have 7.5% to 9.5%. The specimen sequenced was blood. Receptors were obtained from a human donor with ulcerative colitis or Crohn's disease, or a healthy co-twin of an affected twin (not recorded which).

This sequence joins TRBV6-1 and TRBJ1-2; the TCRdb call, TRBD1, lacks DNA for checking. Germline V gene sequence: CDR1 MNHNS, CDR2 SASEGT. The CDR3 consists of 15 residues. CDR3 sequence: CASSESRGISYGYTF.

V and J are TRBV5-1 and TRBJ1-5; the TCRdb call, TRBD1, lacks DNA for checking. The CDR3 covers 13 residues. CDR1 is SGHRS and CDR2 is YFSETQ in the germline V gene. This CDR3 reads CASSLAPGQPQHF.

The chain uses TRBV7-8 and TRBJ2-3; lacking DNA, the TRBD1 call made by TCRdb goes unchecked. The CDR3 has 16 residues. Germline CDR1 is SGHVS and CDR2 is FQNEAQ. CDR3 residues: CASSLAGTATTDTQYF.

The rearrangement joins TRBV11-2 to TRBJ1-3; as DNA is missing, the TRBD1 call by TCRdb cannot be tested. Germline-derived CDR1 and CDR2 are SGHAT and FQNNGV. The CDR3 loop spans 16 amino acids. The CDR3 here is CASTPDRTASGNTIYF.

The J gene is TRBJ1-4, the V gene TRBV3-1; TCRdb gives TRBD1 as the D gene, but with no DNA this cannot be confirmed. The germline CDR1 and CDR2 sequences are LGHDT and YNNKEL (reference sequence). This CDR3 is built from 12 residues. CDR3 protein: CASSPRDRGLFF.

V gene TRBV4-3 combines with J gene TRBJ2-1; TCRdb proposes TRBD1, but this gene call is untestable without DNA. CDR1 is LGHNA and CDR2 is YSLEER in the germline V gene. This CDR3 region has 18 residues. The CDR3 region is CASSTKLYLGTEDNEQFF.

This chain uses TRBV12-3 or TRBV12-4 with TRBJ1-6. The CDR3 totals 13 residues. This CDR3 reads CASSPSPGSPLHF.

The chain recombines TRBV12-3 or TRBV12-4 with TRBJ2-5; TCRdb outputs TRBD2, but without DNA this stays unchecked. This CDR3 has 14 amino acids. CDR3 region: CASSLRDSQETQYF.

The chain has TRBV11-3 and TRBJ1-1. Per germline, CDR1 SGHNT and CDR2 YENEEA. The CDR3 length is 14 residues. The CDR3 loop is CASSLGTSHTEAFF.

The chain couples TRBV11-2 to TRBJ2-3; TCRdb returns TRBD2, unconfirmable since there is no DNA. Per germline, CDR1 SGHAT and CDR2 FQNNGV. The CDR3 runs to 14 residues. CDR3 sequence: CASSLTMGGDTQYF.

CDR3 loop: CASSSLEEAKNIQYF. The J gene is TRBJ2-4, the V gene TRBV28. CDR1 is MDHEN, CDR2 SYDVKM, per germline. The CDR3 has 15 residues.

The J gene is TRBJ1-6, the V gene TRBV5-5. This CDR3 is 16 amino acids long. Germline values: CDR1 SGHKS, CDR2 YYEKEE (reference sequence). CDR3 amino acids: CASTLGPGADNSPLHF.

The V call is TRBV7-8, the J call TRBJ2-6. CDR1 and CDR2 (germline): SGHVS, FQNEAQ. The CDR3 is 14 amino acids. CDR3 in amino acids: CASSHVSGANVLTF.

This sequence joins TRBV20-1 and TRBJ2-1; TCRdb outputs TRBD1, but without DNA this stays unchecked. The CDR3 extends over 17 amino acids. The germline V gene encodes CDR1 DFQATT and CDR2 SNEGSKA (reference sequence). The chain's CDR3 is CSARDSGGEISYNEQFF.

V and J are TRBV19 and TRBJ2-1. Looked up from germline, CDR1 is LNHDA and CDR2 is SQIVND (reference sequence). The CDR3 runs 11 residues. CDR3 in amino acids: CASSTSLEQFF.

This chain joins TRBV2 and TRBJ2-3; TCRdb designates TRBD1, a call that cannot be tested without DNA. CDR3 length: 15 amino acids. The germline gives CDR1 SNHLY, CDR2 FYNNEI. CDR3 region: CASRETGGGTDTQYF.

The gene calls are TRBV7-9 and TRBJ1-5; TCRdb lists TRBD1, though no DNA is available to test this call. This CDR3 spans 13 amino acids. Germline V gene sequence: CDR1 SEHNR, CDR2 FQNEAQ (reference sequence). The CDR3 protein is CASSQGDNQPQHF.

The J gene is TRBJ2-3, the V gene TRBV5-1; the D call from TCRdb, TRBD1, cannot be confirmed without DNA. In germline, CDR1 is SGHRS, CDR2 YFSETQ. The length of the CDR3 is 17 residues. The CDR3 region is CASSFSTGGTSTDTQYF.